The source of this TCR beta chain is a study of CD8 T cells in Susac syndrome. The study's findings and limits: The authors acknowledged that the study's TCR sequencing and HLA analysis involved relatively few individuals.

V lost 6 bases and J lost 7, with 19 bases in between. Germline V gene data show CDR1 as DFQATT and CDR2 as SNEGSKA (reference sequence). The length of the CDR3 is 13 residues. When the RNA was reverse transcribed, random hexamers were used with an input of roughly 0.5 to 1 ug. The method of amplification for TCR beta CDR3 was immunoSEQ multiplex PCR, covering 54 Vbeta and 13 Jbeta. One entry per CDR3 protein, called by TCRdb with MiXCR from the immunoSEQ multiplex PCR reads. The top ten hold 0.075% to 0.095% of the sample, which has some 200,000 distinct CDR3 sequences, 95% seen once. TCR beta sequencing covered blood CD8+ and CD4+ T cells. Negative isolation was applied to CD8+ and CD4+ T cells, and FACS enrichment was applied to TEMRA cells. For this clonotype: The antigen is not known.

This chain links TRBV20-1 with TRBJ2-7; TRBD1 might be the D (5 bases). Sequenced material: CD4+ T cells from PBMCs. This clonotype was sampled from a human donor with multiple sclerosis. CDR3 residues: CSARTAGLGEQYF. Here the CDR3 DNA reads TGCAGTGCCAGGACGGCAGGGCTGGGGGAGCAGTACTTC.